This paragraph covers one T cell receptor (beta chain) sequence. Here immunoSEQ multiplex PCR was the method, and the copy in TCRdb shows in-frame clones only, minus some. The sample consists of 130,000 to 150,000 clones, more than 85% of them appearing once. This record belongs to a study of control samples from healthy donors and cancer patients. Germline V gives CDR1 GTSNPN, CDR2 SVGIG (reference sequence). The CDR3 runs to 13 residues. The V gene lost 0 bases and the J gene lost 2 bases, with 5 bases spanning the gap. The specimen sequenced was blood. The V and J genes are TRBV30 and TRBJ2-1; D gene unclear. The receptor comes from a man aged 25 to 40 in good health. The CDR3 coding sequence is TGTGCCTGGAGTGTAGCCACCTACAATGAGCAGTTCTTC. Residues: CAWSVATYNEQFF.